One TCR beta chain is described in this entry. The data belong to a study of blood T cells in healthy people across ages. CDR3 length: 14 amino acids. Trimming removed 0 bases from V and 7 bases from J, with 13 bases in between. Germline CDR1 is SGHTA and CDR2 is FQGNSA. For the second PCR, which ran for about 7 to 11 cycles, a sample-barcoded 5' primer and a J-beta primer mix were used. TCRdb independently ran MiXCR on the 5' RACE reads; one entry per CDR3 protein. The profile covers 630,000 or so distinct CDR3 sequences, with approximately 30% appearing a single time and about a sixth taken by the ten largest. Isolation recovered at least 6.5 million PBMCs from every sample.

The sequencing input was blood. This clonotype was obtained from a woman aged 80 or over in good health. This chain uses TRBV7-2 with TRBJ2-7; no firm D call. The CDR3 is CASSLAFSASEQYF. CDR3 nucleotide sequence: TGTGCCAGCAGCTTAGCGTTTTCAGCCTCTGAGCAGTACTTC.